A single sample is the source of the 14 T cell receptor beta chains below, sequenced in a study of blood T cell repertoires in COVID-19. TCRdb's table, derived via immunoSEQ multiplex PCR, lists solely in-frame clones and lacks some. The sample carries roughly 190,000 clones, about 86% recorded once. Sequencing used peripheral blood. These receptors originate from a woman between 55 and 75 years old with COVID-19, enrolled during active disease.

The chain's CDR3 is CAISESTGSSYNSPLHF. CDR3 in DNA: TGTGCCATCAGTGAGTCGACGGGGAGCTCCTATAATTCACCCCTCCACTTT. The chain is built from TRBV10-3 and TRBJ1-6; D call uncertain. V was clipped by 0 bases and J by 0 bases, with 9 bases between them. The length of the CDR3 is 17 residues. Germline CDR1 reads ENHRY; CDR2 reads SYGVKD.

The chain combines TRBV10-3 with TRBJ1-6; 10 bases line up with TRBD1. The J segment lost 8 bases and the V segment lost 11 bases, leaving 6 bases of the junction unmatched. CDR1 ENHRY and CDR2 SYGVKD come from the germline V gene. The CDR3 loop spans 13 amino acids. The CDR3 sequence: CAATGTGDSPLHF. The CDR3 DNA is TGTGCCGCTACCGGGACAGGGGATTCACCCCTCCACTTT.

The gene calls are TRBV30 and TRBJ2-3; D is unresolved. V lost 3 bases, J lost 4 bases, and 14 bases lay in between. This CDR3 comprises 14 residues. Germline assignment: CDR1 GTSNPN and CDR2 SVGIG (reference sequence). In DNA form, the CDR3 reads TGTGCCTGGAGCCTAGAAATACTCTCAGATACGCAGTATTTT. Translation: CAWSLEILSDTQYF.

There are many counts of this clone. The DNA of the CDR3 is TGTGCCAGCAGTTATATCGGGAGGGGAAATTACAATGAGCAGTTCTTC. It codes for CASSYIGRGNYNEQFF. The chain links TRBV6-5 to TRBJ2-1; 8 bases are a match to TRBD2. The ends lost 3 bases at V and 4 bases at J; junction bases unmatched: 8. The CDR3 totals 16 residues. Germline loops: CDR1 MNHEY, CDR2 SVGAGI.

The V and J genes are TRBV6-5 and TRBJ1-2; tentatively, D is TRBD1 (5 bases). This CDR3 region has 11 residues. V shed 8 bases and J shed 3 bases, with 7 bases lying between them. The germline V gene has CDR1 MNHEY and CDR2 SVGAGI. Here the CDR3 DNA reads TGTGCCAGCCAGGGTGACTATGGCTACACCTTC. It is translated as CASQGDYGYTF.

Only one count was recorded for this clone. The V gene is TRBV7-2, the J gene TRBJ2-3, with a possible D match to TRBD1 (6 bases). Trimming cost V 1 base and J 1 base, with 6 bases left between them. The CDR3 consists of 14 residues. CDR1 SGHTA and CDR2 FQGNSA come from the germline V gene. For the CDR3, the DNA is TGTGCCAGCAGCTTAGGGACAGGCACAGATACGCAGTATTTT. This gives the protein CASSLGTGTDTQYF. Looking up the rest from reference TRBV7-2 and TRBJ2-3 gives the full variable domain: GAGVSQSPSNKVTEKGKDVELRCDPISGHTALYWYRQSLGQGLEFLIYFQGNSAPDKSGLPSDRFSAERTGGSVSTLTIQRTQQEDSAVYLCASSLGTGTDTQYFGPGTRLTVL.

CDR3 protein: CASTQTGERGYGYTF. CDR3 DNA sequence: TGTGCCAGCACACAGACAGGGGAGAGGGGCTATGGCTACACCTTC. The J gene is TRBJ1-2, the V gene TRBV6-5, with 8 positions matching TRBD1. The V gene's germline CDR1 is MNHEY and CDR2 SVGAGI. The V gene end was trimmed by 7 bases and the J gene end by 4 bases; junction bases not matched to a gene: 11. The CDR3 runs to 15 residues.

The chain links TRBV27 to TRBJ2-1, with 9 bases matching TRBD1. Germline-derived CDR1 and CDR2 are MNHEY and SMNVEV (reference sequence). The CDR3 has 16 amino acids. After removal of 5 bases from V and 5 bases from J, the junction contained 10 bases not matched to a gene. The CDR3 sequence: CASSRPGTGNHNEQFF. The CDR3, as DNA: TGTGCCAGCAGTAGACCCGGGACAGGGAACCACAATGAGCAGTTCTTC.

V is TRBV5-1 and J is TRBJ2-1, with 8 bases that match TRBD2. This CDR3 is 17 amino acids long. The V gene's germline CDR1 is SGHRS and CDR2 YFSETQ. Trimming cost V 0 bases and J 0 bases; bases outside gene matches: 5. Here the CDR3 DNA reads TGCGCCAGCAGCTTGGCCGGGGCGGGAGGCTCCTACAATGAGCAGTTCTTC. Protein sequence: CASSLAGAGGSYNEQFF.

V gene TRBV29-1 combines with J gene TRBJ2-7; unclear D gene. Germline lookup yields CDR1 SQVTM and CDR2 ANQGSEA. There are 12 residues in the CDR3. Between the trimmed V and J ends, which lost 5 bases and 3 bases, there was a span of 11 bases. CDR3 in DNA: TGCAGCGTTTCCCCATCAATCTACGAGCAGTACTTC. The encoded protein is CSVSPSIYEQYF.

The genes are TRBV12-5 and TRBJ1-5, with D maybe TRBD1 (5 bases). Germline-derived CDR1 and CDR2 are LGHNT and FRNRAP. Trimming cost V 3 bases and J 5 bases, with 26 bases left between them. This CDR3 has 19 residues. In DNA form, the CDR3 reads TGTGCTAGTGGTTTTCGACCCCCGTTTTTGGGCGGGGCGGATCAGCCCCAGCATTTT. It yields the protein CASGFRPPFLGGADQPQHF.

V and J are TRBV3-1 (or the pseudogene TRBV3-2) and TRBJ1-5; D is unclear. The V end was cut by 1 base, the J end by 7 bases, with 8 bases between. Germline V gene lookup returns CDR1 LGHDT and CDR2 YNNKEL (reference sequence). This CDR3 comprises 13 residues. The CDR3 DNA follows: TGTGCCAGCAGCCAAGTAGGAGACCAGCCCCAGCATTTT. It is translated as CASSQVGDQPQHF.

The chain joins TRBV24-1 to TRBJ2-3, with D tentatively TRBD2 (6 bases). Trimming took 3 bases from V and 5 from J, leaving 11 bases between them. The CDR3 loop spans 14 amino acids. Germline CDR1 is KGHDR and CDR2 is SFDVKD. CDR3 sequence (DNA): TGTGCCACCAGTGATGGAGGGTCGATAGATACGCAGTATTTT. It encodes CATSDGGSIDTQYF.

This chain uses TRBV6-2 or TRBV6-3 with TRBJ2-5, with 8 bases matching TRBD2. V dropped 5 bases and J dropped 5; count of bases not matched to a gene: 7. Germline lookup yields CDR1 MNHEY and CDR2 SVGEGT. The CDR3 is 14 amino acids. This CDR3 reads CASSLPGLAETQYF. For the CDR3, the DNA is TGTGCCAGCAGTCTACCCGGACTAGCTGAGACCCAGTACTTC.